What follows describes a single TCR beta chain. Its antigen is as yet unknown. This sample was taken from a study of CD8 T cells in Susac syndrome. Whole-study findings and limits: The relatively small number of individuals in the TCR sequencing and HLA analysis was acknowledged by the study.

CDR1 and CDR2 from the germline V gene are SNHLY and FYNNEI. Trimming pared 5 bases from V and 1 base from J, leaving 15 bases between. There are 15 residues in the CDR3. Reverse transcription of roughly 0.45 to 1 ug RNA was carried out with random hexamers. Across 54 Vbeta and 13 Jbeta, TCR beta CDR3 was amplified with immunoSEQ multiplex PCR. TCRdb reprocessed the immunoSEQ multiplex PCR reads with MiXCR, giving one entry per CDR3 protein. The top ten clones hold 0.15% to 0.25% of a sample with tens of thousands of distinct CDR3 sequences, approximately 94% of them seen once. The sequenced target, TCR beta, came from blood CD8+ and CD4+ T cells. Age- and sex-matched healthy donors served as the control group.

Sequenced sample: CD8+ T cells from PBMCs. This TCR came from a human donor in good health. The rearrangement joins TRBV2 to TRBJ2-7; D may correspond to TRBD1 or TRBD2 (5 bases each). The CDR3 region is CASSPGTPASYEQYF. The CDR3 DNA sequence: TGTGCCAGCAGTCCCGGGACCCCTGCGTCCTACGAGCAGTACTTC.